These 30 T cell receptor beta chains came from one sample sequenced in a study of OX40 agonist ivuxolimab in advanced cancers. The method was immunoSEQ multiplex PCR; TCRdb's version includes in-frame clones alone and lacks a portion of them. Here the sample spans 55,000 to 70,000 clones, 85% being singletons. Sequences were derived from CD4+ or CD8+ T cells sorted from blood, sampled in a trial of the OX40 agonist ivuxolimab. The receptor source for this set is an adult with an advanced solid tumor such as melanoma, head and neck, liver or kidney cancer.

Only a few counts were recorded for this clone. This chain connects TRBV28 to TRBJ2-1; 8 positions agree with TRBD1. CDR1 and CDR2 from the germline V gene are MDHEN and SYDVKM. This CDR3 has 14 amino acids. V was pared by 4 bases and J by 8 bases, with 7 bases of the junction left unmatched. CDR3 in amino acids: CASSSQQGDDEQFF. DNA for the CDR3: TGTGCCAGCAGTTCACAACAGGGGGATGATGAGCAGTTCTTC.

This chain links TRBV5-6 with TRBJ2-1, with 7 positions matching TRBD2. The trim removed 0 bases at V and 9 bases at J, leaving 3 bases unmatched. The CDR3 contains 13 residues. Germline V gene data show CDR1 as SGHDT and CDR2 as YYEEEE. The CDR3 DNA sequence: TGTGCCAGCAGCTTGGGAGGGAGGGGTGAGCAGTTCTTC. Translation gives CASSLGGRGEQFF. The full variable domain, its missing parts supplied by reference TRBV5-6 and TRBJ2-1, is DAGVTQSPTHLIKTRGQQVTLRCSPKSGHDTVSWYQQALGQGPQFIFQYYEEEERQRGNFPDRFSGHQFPNYSSELNVNALLLGDSALYLCASSLGGRGEQFFGPGTRLTVL.

Worth noting for this clone: The junction and the germline gene differ at one end; a read error may be behind it. This specimen includes other DNA sequences encoding the same CDR3. The chain joins TRBV7-9 to TRBJ2-7; D may be TRBD1 (5 bases). The CDR3 contains 18 residues. Germline-derived CDR1 and CDR2 are SEHNR and FQNEAQ (reference sequence). For the CDR3, the DNA is TGCGCCAGCAGCTTAGAACCCCCTGGTTTACAGGTCTCCTACGAGCAGTACTTC. As protein: CASSLEPPGLQVSYEQYF.

This sequence joins TRBV11-2 and TRBJ1-1; 8 positions match TRBD1. The V and J ends lost 4 bases and 1 base, in that order; junction bases with no gene match: 5. Germline CDR1 reads SGHAT; CDR2 reads FQNNGV. The CDR3 is 15 amino acids. The CDR3 DNA follows: TGTGCCAGCAGCTCCTCACAGGGGGGGAACACTGAAGCTTTCTTT. Residues: CASSSSQGGNTEAFF.

The chain employs TRBV5-6 and TRBJ2-1; perhaps TRBD2 as D (5 bases). V lost 4 bases and J lost 9, with 11 bases in between. This CDR3 is 12 amino acids long. CDR1 is SGHDT, CDR2 YYEEEE, per germline. CDR3 sequence: CASSPLGSEQFF. The CDR3 nucleotides read TGTGCCAGCAGCCCATTAGGGAGTGAGCAGTTCTTC. Combining the CDR3 with reference TRBV5-6 and TRBJ2-1 gives the whole variable domain DAGVTQSPTHLIKTRGQQVTLRCSPKSGHDTVSWYQQALGQGPQFIFQYYEEEERQRGNFPDRFSGHQFPNYSSELNVNALLLGDSALYLCASSPLGSEQFFGPGTRLTVL.

The chain couples TRBV28 to TRBJ2-2; 7 nucleotides line up with TRBD1. Trimming took 8 bases from V and 7 from J; bases not matched to a gene: 4. Germline CDR1 is MDHEN and CDR2 is SYDVKM. The CDR3 runs 12 residues. The CDR3 DNA reads TGTGCCAGCGTGACAGGGATCGGGGAGCTGTTTTTT. As protein: CASVTGIGELFF.

The CDR3, as DNA: TGTGCCACCAGCGTGGCTGGGGTCGGTCAGCCCCAGCATTTT. As protein: CATSVAGVGQPQHF. This rearrangement joins TRBV15 to TRBJ1-5, with unresolved D. Germline V gene data show CDR1 as LNHNV and CDR2 as YYDKDF (reference sequence). This CDR3 is 14 amino acids long. Trimming pared 5 bases from V and 6 bases from J, leaving 14 bases between.

On this clone: At one end the junction does not follow the germline gene, possibly because of a read error. V is TRBV7-7 and J is TRBJ2-1; a possible D gene is TRBD2 (5 bases). The CDR3 contains 13 residues. CDR1 is SSHAT, CDR2 FNYEAQ, per germline (reference sequence). The CDR3 DNA is TGTGCTAGCAGCTTATCCCTCGGGGATGAGCAGTTCTTC. Amino acid sequence: CASSLSLGDEQFF.

This clone has only a few counts. The gene calls are TRBV6-5 and TRBJ2-4, with a possible D match to TRBD1 (5 bases). This CDR3 has 15 residues. Per the germline V gene, CDR1 is MNHEY and CDR2 is SVGAGI. V dropped 11 bases and J dropped 1 base, with 18 bases sitting between them. CDR3 nucleotide sequence: TGTGCCTCTCAGGGCGGCGGATCGGCCAAAAACATTCAGTACTTC. The encoded protein is CASQGGGSAKNIQYF.

J is TRBJ1-2 and V is TRBV7-2, with TRBD1 matching 7 bases. The CDR3 loop spans 14 amino acids. Germline V gene lookup returns CDR1 SGHTA and CDR2 FQGNSA. J was trimmed by 1 base and V by 3 bases; bases with no gene match: 2. For the CDR3, the DNA is TGTGCCAGCAGCTTCGACAGGGTTAACTATGGCTACACCTTC. This sequence encodes CASSFDRVNYGYTF.

With regard to this clone: Distinct nucleotide sequences in the sample also encode this CDR3. J is TRBJ2-7 and V is TRBV5-6; D not certain. V dropped 4 bases and J dropped 2 bases, with 13 bases sitting between them. This CDR3 has 14 amino acids. Germline CDR1 is SGHDT and CDR2 is YYEEEE. This CDR3 is CASSLGSQTYEQYF. CDR3 in DNA: TGTGCCAGCAGCCTGGGCAGCCAGACCTACGAGCAGTACTTC.

The gene calls are TRBV19 and TRBJ2-7; TRBD1 matches 9 bases. The V gene end was trimmed by 8 bases and the J gene end by 0 bases; junction bases not matched to a gene: 2. Germline V gives CDR1 LNHDA, CDR2 SQIVND (reference sequence). The CDR3 covers 13 residues. The CDR3 loop reads CASGTGPSYEQYF. Here the CDR3 DNA reads TGTGCCAGTGGGACAGGGCCCTCCTACGAGCAGTACTTC. Full variable domain (outside the CDR3, taken from reference TRBV19 and TRBJ2-7): DGGITQSPKYLFRKEGQNVTLSCEQNLNHDAMYWYRQDPGQGLRLIYYSQIVNDFQKGDIAEGYSVSREKKESFPLTVTSAQKNPTAFYLCASGTGPSYEQYFGPGTRLTVT.

The CDR3 loop is CAISESSWGQGGEQYF. The CDR3 DNA is TGTGCCATCAGTGAGTCGTCGTGGGGACAGGGTGGCGAGCAGTACTTC. The chain recombines TRBV10-3 with TRBJ2-7; 9 positions agree with TRBD1. V trimming: 0 bases; J trimming: 6 bases; junction bases outside the gene matches: 9. Germline CDR1 reads ENHRY; CDR2 reads SYGVKD. This CDR3 is 16 amino acids long.

This chain connects TRBV10-3 to TRBJ2-4, with TRBD2 matching over 10 bases. The CDR3 sequence is 15 residues long. The V segment lost 4 bases and the J segment 6 bases; nucleotides outside the gene matches: 6. Germline V gene lookup returns CDR1 ENHRY and CDR2 SYGVKD. The CDR3 protein is CAISATSGARNIQYF. The CDR3, as DNA: TGTGCCATCAGTGCAACTAGCGGGGCAAGAAACATTCAGTACTTC.

This clone has only one observation. The chain employs TRBV11-3 and TRBJ1-3; unclear D gene. The V end lost 6 bases, the J end lost 1 base, and 22 bases lay between the germline ends. The germline V gene encodes CDR1 SGHNT and CDR2 YENEEA. The CDR3 is 18 residues long. This chain's CDR3 is CASSEWAGTGLSGNTIYF. For the CDR3, the DNA is TGTGCCAGCAGTGAATGGGCGGGAACCGGATTATCTGGAAACACCATATATTTT.

The chain has TRBV6-1 and TRBJ2-5, with D uncertain. This CDR3 comprises 14 residues. V lost 0 bases, J lost 2 bases, and 7 bases lay in between. Germline CDR1 and CDR2: MNHNS and SASEGT. The CDR3 is CASSEAATQETQYF. The DNA for the CDR3 is TGTGCCAGCAGTGAAGCGGCTACTCAAGAGACCCAGTACTTC.

CDR3 protein: CASSLGGYDGELFF. DNA for the CDR3: TGTGCCAGCAGCTTGGGGGGTTATGACGGGGAGCTGTTTTTT. The rearrangement uses TRBV5-4 and TRBJ2-2; D is undetermined. CDR3 length equals 14 residues. The germline CDR1 and CDR2 sequences are SGHNT and YYREEE (reference sequence). Trimming took off 0 bases at V and 7 bases at J, with 10 bases between the two ends.

This chain joins TRBV7-2 and TRBJ2-7; a weak D match, TRBD2 (6 bases). V dropped 5 bases and J dropped 0 bases, with 14 bases sitting between them. This CDR3 is 15 amino acids long. Germline V gene lookup returns CDR1 SGHTA and CDR2 FQGNSA. CDR3 nucleotide sequence: TGTGCCAGCAGCCTCGGAGGGGCCATCTCCTACGAGCAGTACTTC. It translates to CASSLGGAISYEQYF.

This chain connects TRBV5-4 to TRBJ2-7; 11 bases are a match to TRBD2. With V trimmed by 4 bases and J by 4 bases, 4 bases remained unmatched. Germline values: CDR1 SGHNT, CDR2 YYREEE (reference sequence). CDR3 length equals 14 residues. CDR3 sequence: CASSHSGRAYEQYF. CDR3 DNA: TGTGCCAGCAGCCATAGCGGGAGGGCGTACGAGCAGTACTTC.

The chain uses TRBV5-1 and TRBJ2-3; 7 bases line up with TRBD1. The CDR3 consists of 14 residues. The V gene end was trimmed by 6 bases and the J gene end by 1 base; junction bases not matched to a gene: 5. Germline V gene sequence: CDR1 SGHRS, CDR2 YFSETQ. The CDR3 DNA sequence: TGCGCCAGCACATTTGGACAGGGCACAGATACGCAGTATTTT. Translating it yields CASTFGQGTDTQYF.

The chain joins TRBV18 to TRBJ2-4; either TRBD1 or TRBD2 may fit D (6 bases each). This CDR3 comprises 17 residues. The germline gives CDR1 KGHSH, CDR2 LQKENI. V lost 4 bases and J 0 bases, leaving 16 bases between the germline ends. CDR3 sequence: CASSLETGLLAKNIQYF. Here the CDR3 DNA reads TGTGCCAGCTCACTGGAGACAGGACTACTAGCCAAAAACATTCAGTACTTC.

This chain joins TRBV2 and TRBJ2-1, with D unresolved. The germline V gene encodes CDR1 SNHLY and CDR2 FYNNEI. V lost 3 bases to trimming and J lost 8 bases, with 11 bases between them. The CDR3 totals 13 residues. The DNA of the CDR3 is TGTGCCAGCAGTGACTATCGAGAAGATGAGCAGTTCTTC. It is translated as CASSDYREDEQFF.

This clone is a singleton in its sample. This chain joins TRBV7-9 and TRBJ2-7; D gene ambiguous. The CDR3 runs 19 residues. Germline CDR1 and CDR2: SEHNR and FQNEAQ (reference sequence). The germline V and J ends were trimmed by 1 base and 0 bases, with 22 bases remaining between them. The CDR3: CASSLVVTDSRMSSYEQYF. The CDR3 DNA reads TGTGCCAGCAGCTTAGTCGTCACAGACTCACGAATGAGCTCCTACGAGCAGTACTTC.

The chain is built from TRBV11-3 and TRBJ2-7; 11 bases align to TRBD2. The CDR3 length is 16 residues. The V segment lost 5 bases and the J segment 3 bases; nucleotides outside the gene matches: 9. CDR1 SGHNT and CDR2 YENEEA come from the germline V gene. The CDR3 sequence is CASSLDGTSGFYEQYF. The CDR3 coding sequence is TGTGCCAGCAGCCTCGACGGGACTAGCGGATTCTACGAGCAGTACTTC. The full variable domain, with the rest looked up from reference TRBV11-3 and TRBJ2-7, is EAGVVQSPRYKIIEKKQPVAFWCNPISGHNTLYWYLQNLGQGPELLIRYENEEAVDDSQLPKDRFSAERLKGVDSTLKIQPAELGDSAVYLCASSLDGTSGFYEQYFGPGTRLTVT.

The V gene is TRBV5-1, the J gene TRBJ2-7, with D hard to call. CDR1 is SGHRS, CDR2 YFSETQ, per germline. V dropped 1 base and J dropped 3 bases, with 5 bases sitting between them. The CDR3 spans 12 residues. The DNA of the CDR3 is TGCGCCAGCAGCTTGCAAGGCTACGAGCAGTACTTC. Encoded protein: CASSLQGYEQYF.

J is TRBJ2-1 and V is TRBV27; D is unclear. Germline loops: CDR1 MNHEY, CDR2 SMNVEV (reference sequence). The CDR3 has 12 amino acids. The V end was cut by 6 bases, the J end by 4 bases, with 7 bases between. CDR3 DNA: TGTGCCAGCAGGAGGTTATACAATGAGCAGTTCTTC. Protein sequence: CASRRLYNEQFF.

This sequence joins TRBV10-2 and TRBJ1-5, with D uncertain. This CDR3 region has 12 residues. Trimming shortened V by 3 bases and J by 7 bases, and 7 bases separated the two germline ends. The V gene's germline CDR1 is WSHSY and CDR2 SAAADI. CDR3 DNA sequence: TGCGCCAGCAGTGATGGCGGGCAGCCCCAGCATTTT. Its protein is CASSDGGQPQHF.

J is TRBJ1-2 and V is TRBV7-8; 11 nucleotides match TRBD1. V shed 3 bases and J 7 bases; nucleotides not matched to a gene: 13. Germline CDR1 is SGHVS and CDR2 is FQNEAQ. The CDR3 extends over 17 amino acids. The CDR3 DNA sequence: TGTGCCAGCAGCTTCAGCCGGGACAGGGGGGGGAGTGGTGGCTACACCTTC. Its protein product is CASSFSRDRGGSGGYTF.

This chain uses TRBV6-5 with TRBJ2-7; 9 positions match TRBD2. V dropped 2 bases and J dropped 4; count of bases not matched to a gene: 6. The CDR3 is made up of 15 amino acids. Germline CDR1 reads MNHEY; CDR2 reads SVGAGI. Here the CDR3 reads CASSYIGLAHYEQYF. The CDR3 region has the DNA TGTGCCAGCAGTTACATAGGACTAGCGCATTACGAGCAGTACTTC.

The CDR3 DNA follows: TGTGCCAGCTCACGACTAGCGGGAGAAATAGCTGAGCAGTTCTTC. It codes for CASSRLAGEIAEQFF. The rearrangement links TRBV18 to TRBJ2-1, with TRBD2 matching 12 bases. The V gene's germline CDR1 is KGHSH and CDR2 LQKENI. The CDR3 covers 15 residues. V lost 4 bases to trimming and J lost 9 bases; unmatched junction nucleotides: 7.